What follows are 27 T cell receptor beta chains derived from one specimen sequenced in a study of blood T cell repertoires in COVID-19. Libraries were prepared by immunoSEQ multiplex PCR; TCRdb keeps only in-frame clonotypes and omits some of them. The sample holds fewer than 200,000 clones, approximately 82% seen once. The material sequenced was PBMCs or T cells enriched from blood (not recorded which). These receptors originate from a woman between 55 and 75 years old with acute COVID-19.

This rearrangement joins TRBV15 to TRBJ1-5; TRBD1 matches 7 bases. The CDR3 has 16 residues. Germline CDR1 LNHNV, CDR2 YYDKDF (reference sequence). V shed 2 bases and J 5 bases; nucleotides not matched to a gene: 9. CDR3 protein: CATSRRSGTVDQPQHF. The CDR3 region has the DNA TGTGCCACCAGCAGACGTAGCGGGACAGTCGATCAGCCCCAGCATTTT.

This clone occurred a few times. This chain connects TRBV5-8 to TRBJ2-2; D possibly corresponds to TRBD2 (7 bases). This CDR3 is 14 amino acids long. CDR1 and CDR2 from the germline V gene are SGHTS and YDEGEE. The V end lost 9 bases, the J end lost 4 bases, and 16 bases lay between the germline ends. The CDR3 reads CATWGGQTTGELFF. DNA for the CDR3: TGTGCCACCTGGGGGGGGCAGACCACCGGGGAGCTGTTTTTT.

V and J are TRBV27 and TRBJ2-2; TRBD1 agrees at 8 bases. V dropped 6 bases and J dropped 1; count of bases not matched to a gene: 4. CDR1 is MNHEY and CDR2 is SMNVEV in the germline V gene (reference sequence). This CDR3 spans 15 amino acids. CDR3 residues: CASRPGTGNTGELFF. The CDR3 DNA sequence: TGTGCCAGCAGACCCGGGACAGGGAACACCGGGGAGCTGTTTTTT.

The rearrangement joins TRBV3-1 (or the pseudogene TRBV3-2) to TRBJ1-1, with D perhaps matching TRBD1 (5 bases). This CDR3 has 14 amino acids. The ends were cut back, 2 bases at V and 5 bases at J, with 12 bases in the middle. Germline assignment: CDR1 LGHDT and CDR2 YNNKEL (reference sequence). This chain's CDR3 is CASSQMFRGTEAFF. CDR3 nucleotides: TGTGCCAGCAGCCAAATGTTTCGGGGGACTGAAGCTTTCTTT.

The chain employs TRBV4-1 and TRBJ2-1, with D possibly TRBD1 on 5 matching bases. Germline V gives CDR1 MGHRA, CDR2 YSYEKL. V gave up 2 bases and J gave up 6 bases, with 14 bases separating them. This CDR3 region has 15 residues. CDR3 loop: CASSQPSREANEQFF. For the CDR3, the DNA is TGCGCCAGCAGCCAACCCTCCAGGGAAGCCAATGAGCAGTTCTTC.

Regarding this clone: This sample includes further DNA sequences coding for the same CDR3. The rearrangement links TRBV9 to TRBJ2-2, with TRBD1 matching over 7 bases. The trim removed 0 bases at V and 4 bases at J, leaving 3 bases unmatched. The CDR3 length is 15 residues. From germline, CDR1 is SGDLS and CDR2 YYNGEE. This chain's CDR3 is CASSVVGGSTGELFF. The CDR3 DNA sequence: TGTGCCAGCAGCGTAGTAGGGGGCAGCACCGGGGAGCTGTTTTTT.

V and J are TRBV2 and TRBJ2-3; 10 bases align to TRBD2. The trim removed 6 bases at V and 5 bases at J, leaving 2 bases unmatched. The germline CDR1 and CDR2 sequences are SNHLY and FYNNEI. This CDR3 is built from 13 residues. CDR3 amino acids: CASRGLAIDTQYF. DNA for the CDR3: TGTGCCAGCAGGGGACTAGCGATAGATACGCAGTATTTT.

This chain links TRBV5-4 with TRBJ2-7; D might be TRBD1 (6 bases). The CDR3 spans 13 residues. Germline assignment: CDR1 SGHNT and CDR2 YYREEE (reference sequence). V lost 4 bases to trimming and J lost 2 bases, with 10 bases between them. CDR3 residues: CASSDDRTYEQYF. The CDR3, as DNA: TGTGCCAGCAGCGACGACAGGACCTACGAGCAGTACTTC.

CDR3 DNA: TGCGCCAGCAGCCGGGGTTCACAGGGATCCGGCACCGGGGAGCTGTTTTTT. Its protein is CASSRGSQGSGTGELFF. J is TRBJ2-2 and V is TRBV4-3; D is possibly TRBD1 (6 bases). Germline assignment: CDR1 LGHNA and CDR2 YSLEER. Trimming shortened V by 4 bases and J by 4 bases, and 19 bases separated the two germline ends. The CDR3 is 17 residues long.

The CDR3 nucleotides are TGTGCCAGCAGCAGCCAGGGGGGCCTAGCAAACACCATATATTTT. This codes for CASSSQGGLANTIYF. The chain couples TRBV5-8 to TRBJ1-3; 7 positions agree with TRBD1. CDR1 SGHTS and CDR2 YDEGEE come from the germline V gene. Losses at the gene ends were 4 bases for V and 6 bases for J; bases not matched to a gene: 10. The CDR3 spans 15 residues.

This sequence joins TRBV11-3 and TRBJ1-1; 8 bases fit TRBD1. Trimming at V came to 5 bases and at J to 1 base, leaving 3 bases not matched to a gene. The CDR3 spans 14 residues. In germline, CDR1 is SGHNT, CDR2 YENEEA. The CDR3 coding sequence is TGTGCCAGCAGCATCGGGACAGGGAACACTGAAGCTTTCTTT. Amino acids: CASSIGTGNTEAFF.

In its sample, this clone was seen a few times. J is TRBJ1-5 and V is TRBV7-9; the match to TRBD1 covers 7 bases. With 2 bases clipped from V and 8 bases from J, the junction kept 9 bases outside the gene matches. In germline, CDR1 is SEHNR, CDR2 FQNEAQ (reference sequence). CDR3 length: 15 residues. CDR3: CASSLLAGGSEPQHF. The CDR3 DNA reads TGTGCCAGCAGCTTACTGGCAGGGGGGAGTGAGCCCCAGCATTTT.

The chain uses TRBV18 and TRBJ1-5; TRBD1 is a possible D gene (6 bases). Germline V gene lookup returns CDR1 KGHSH and CDR2 LQKENI. V shed 5 bases and J shed 2 bases, with 19 bases lying between them. The CDR3 loop spans 17 amino acids. This CDR3 reads CASSSGLGAGGNQPQHF. The CDR3 DNA reads TGTGCCAGCTCATCTGGCTTGGGGGCAGGGGGCAATCAGCCCCAGCATTTT.

This clone has more than one count but fewer than ten. The chain joins TRBV16 to TRBJ1-1; TRBD1 aligns across 7 bases. The J segment lost 1 base and the V segment lost 2 bases, leaving 7 bases of the junction unmatched. The germline V gene encodes CDR1 KGHSY and CDR2 FQNENV. CDR3 length: 16 residues. The CDR3 here is CASSQRGTDKNTEAFF. The CDR3 DNA is TGTGCCAGCAGCCAACGGGGGACAGACAAGAACACTGAAGCTTTCTTT.

The chain recombines TRBV4-1 with TRBJ1-4; no reliable D call. The ends were cut back, 1 base at V and 4 bases at J, with 7 bases in the middle. The CDR3 is 14 residues long. Germline CDR1 reads MGHRA; CDR2 reads YSYEKL. The CDR3 here is CASSQGGINEKLFF. CDR3 coding DNA: TGCGCCAGCAGCCAAGGAGGGATTAATGAAAAACTGTTTTTT.

This chain links TRBV24-1 with TRBJ2-1, with a possible D match to TRBD2 (6 bases). This CDR3 comprises 12 residues. Germline loops: CDR1 KGHDR, CDR2 SFDVKD. Trimming removed 4 bases from V and 9 bases from J, with 9 bases in between. The CDR3 here is CATSEGGSEQFF. The CDR3 nucleotides are TGTGCCACCAGTGAGGGAGGTAGTGAGCAGTTCTTC.

The chain has TRBV11-3 and TRBJ2-3, with D perhaps matching TRBD2 (5 bases). V was shortened by 2 bases and J by 3 bases, with 9 bases between the two germline ends. The germline V gene encodes CDR1 SGHNT and CDR2 YENEEA. The CDR3 totals 14 residues. The CDR3 DNA reads TGTGCCAGCAGCTTACACCCGGGGACAGATACGCAGTATTTT. Encoded protein: CASSLHPGTDTQYF.

This chain connects TRBV6-6 to TRBJ2-7; D perhaps matches TRBD2 (5 bases). Per the germline V gene, CDR1 is MNHNY and CDR2 is SVGAGI (reference sequence). The CDR3 is 13 residues long. V gave up 6 bases and J gave up 7 bases, with 16 bases separating them. CDR3 loop: CASRVGFRGEQYV. The DNA of the CDR3 is TGTGCCAGCAGGGTGGGCTTCCGCGGGGAGCAGTACGTC.

The chain recombines TRBV6-5 with TRBJ1-2, with D unclear. Germline CDR1 MNHEY, CDR2 SVGAGI. Trimming pared 5 bases from V and 6 bases from J, leaving 16 bases between. The CDR3 has 14 residues. CDR3 DNA: TGTGCCAGCAGTCGGGATGGTTCAGATCATGGCTACACCTTC. It encodes CASSRDGSDHGYTF.

This chain connects TRBV10-3 to TRBJ2-1, with TRBD2 matching over 14 bases. The J segment lost 4 bases and the V segment lost 4 bases, leaving 3 bases of the junction unmatched. The germline gives CDR1 ENHRY, CDR2 SYGVKD. The length of the CDR3 is 16 residues. The CDR3 nucleotides read TGTGCCATCAGTGGACTAGCGGGAGGGATATACAATGAGCAGTTCTTC. Translated: CAISGLAGGIYNEQFF.

This clone appeared a single time. The V and J genes are TRBV9 and TRBJ1-2; D may be TRBD1 (6 bases). V lost 3 bases and J 6 bases, leaving 12 bases between the germline ends. Germline values: CDR1 SGDLS, CDR2 YYNGEE. The CDR3 extends over 13 amino acids. The CDR3 reads CASSAYTGNGYTF. The CDR3 DNA sequence: TGTGCCAGCAGCGCCTACACAGGGAATGGCTACACCTTC.

The chain is built from TRBV18 and TRBJ2-3, with TRBD2 as a possible D gene (7 bases). The germline gives CDR1 KGHSH, CDR2 LQKENI. V was trimmed by 4 bases and J by 4 bases, leaving 21 bases between them. This CDR3 contains 17 residues. The CDR3: CASSRWGEAGASDTQYF. The CDR3 coding sequence is TGTGCCAGCTCACGCTGGGGAGAGGCGGGGGCCTCAGATACGCAGTATTTT.

The V and J genes are TRBV6-5 and TRBJ2-7, with 9 bases lining up with TRBD1. CDR1 MNHEY and CDR2 SVGAGI come from the germline V gene. V shed 7 bases and J 2 bases; nucleotides not matched to a gene: 6. This CDR3 is built from 14 residues. The CDR3 loop is CASTDGQGPYEQYF. Here the CDR3 DNA reads TGTGCCAGCACCGACGGACAGGGGCCCTACGAGCAGTACTTC.

V and J are TRBV24-1 and TRBJ1-2; a weak D match, TRBD1 (6 bases). The V end was cut by 4 bases, the J end by 4 bases, with 12 bases between. This CDR3 is built from 14 residues. Germline-derived CDR1 and CDR2 are KGHDR and SFDVKD. The DNA for the CDR3 is TGTGCCACCAGTGACCCGAGCAGGGGCTATGGCTACACCTTC. Residues: CATSDPSRGYGYTF.

The V call is TRBV28, the J call TRBJ1-1; 7 nucleotides match TRBD1. The junction had 10 bases not matched to a gene; V was cut back by 3 bases and J by 3 bases. Per the germline V gene, CDR1 is MDHEN and CDR2 is SYDVKM. The CDR3 is 16 amino acids. This chain's CDR3 is CASSFRIGGTDTEAFF. The CDR3, as DNA: TGTGCCAGCAGTTTTAGGATTGGAGGGACAGACACTGAAGCTTTCTTT.

This clone has only a few counts. The chain links TRBV2 to TRBJ1-2, with no clear D. Trimming removed 0 bases at V and 8 bases at J, with 10 bases between. This CDR3 region has 13 residues. Germline V gene lookup returns CDR1 SNHLY and CDR2 FYNNEI. CDR3 sequence (DNA): TGTGCCAGCAGTGAAGCCGGCGGAGGGGGCTACACCTTC. Protein product: CASSEAGGGGYTF.

The rearrangement links TRBV12-3 or TRBV12-4 to TRBJ1-2; the match to TRBD1 covers 8 bases. J gave up 2 bases and V 5 bases, and 1 base lay outside the gene matches. The CDR3 runs 13 residues. CDR3 coding DNA: TGTGCCAGCAGTACAGGGGGGAACTATGGCTACACCTTC. Its translation: CASSTGGNYGYTF.